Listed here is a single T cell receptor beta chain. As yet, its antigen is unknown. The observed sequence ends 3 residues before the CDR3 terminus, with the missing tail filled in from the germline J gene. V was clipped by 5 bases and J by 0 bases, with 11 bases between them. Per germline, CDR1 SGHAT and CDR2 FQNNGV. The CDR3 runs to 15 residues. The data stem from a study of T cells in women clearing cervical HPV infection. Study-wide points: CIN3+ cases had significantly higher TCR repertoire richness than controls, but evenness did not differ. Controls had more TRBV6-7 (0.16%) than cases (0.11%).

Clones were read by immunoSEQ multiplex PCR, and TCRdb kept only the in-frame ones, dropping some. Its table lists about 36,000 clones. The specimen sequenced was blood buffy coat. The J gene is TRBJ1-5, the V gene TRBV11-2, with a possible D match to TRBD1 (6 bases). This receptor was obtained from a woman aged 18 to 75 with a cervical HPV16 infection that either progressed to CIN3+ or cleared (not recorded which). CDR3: CASSAGQYSNQPQHF. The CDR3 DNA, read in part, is TGTGCCAGCAGCGCCGGACAGTATAGCAATCAGCCC.